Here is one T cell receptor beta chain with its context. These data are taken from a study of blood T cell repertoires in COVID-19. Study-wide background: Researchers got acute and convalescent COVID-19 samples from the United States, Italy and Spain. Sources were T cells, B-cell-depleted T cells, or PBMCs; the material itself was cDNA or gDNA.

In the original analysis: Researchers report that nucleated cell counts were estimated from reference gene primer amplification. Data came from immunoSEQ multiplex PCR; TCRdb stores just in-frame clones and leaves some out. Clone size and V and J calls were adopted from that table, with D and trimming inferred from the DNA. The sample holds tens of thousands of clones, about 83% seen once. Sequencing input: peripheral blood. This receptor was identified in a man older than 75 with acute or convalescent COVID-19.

CDR3 in amino acids: CASSQEYDYSGEQYF. The DNA for the CDR3 is TGCGCCAGCAGCCAGGAATATGACTACTCGGGGGAGCAGTACTTC. This chain connects TRBV4-3 to TRBJ2-7, with D maybe TRBD2 (5 bases). The CDR3 covers 15 residues. V dropped 3 bases and J dropped 7 bases, with 19 bases sitting between them. In germline, CDR1 is LGHNA, CDR2 YSLEER.